This T cell receptor (beta chain) came from a study of blood T cells in healthy people across ages. Regarding the study as a whole: TCR beta diversity correlated strongly with naive T cell percentage.

The authors ran a second PCR of roughly 7 to 11 cycles using a sample-barcoded 5' primer and a J-beta primer mix. TCRdb recomputed calls from the 5' RACE reads with MiXCR, one row per CDR3 protein. The sample shows over 1,200,000 distinct CDR3 sequences, 59% of them seen only once. A word on this clonotype: The antigen is not known.

Total RNA was isolated from each sample in quantities of at least 6 micrograms. Material for sequencing was blood. This TCR derives from a man between 18 and 35 years old in good health.

The CDR3 sequence: CSAILSGGAETQYF. CDR3 DNA sequence: TGCAGTGCTATACTTAGCGGGGGGGCGGAGACCCAGTACTTC. The chain links TRBV20-1 to TRBJ2-7, with 11 bases lining up with TRBD2. The DNA matches TRBJ2-5 better at its end, which makes the J call doubtful. This CDR3 spans 14 amino acids. CDR1 is DFQATT, CDR2 SNEGSKA, per germline (reference sequence).